Sequencing of this TCR beta chain was carried out in a study of PD-1 blockade in classical Hodgkin lymphoma. The wider study: On a schedule of every 2 weeks, patients received nivolumab 3 mg/kg intravenously.

To note about this clone: Its antigen is not known.

Each patient's relapse followed autologous stem cell transplantation, and brentuximab vedotin exposure varied. CD4+ T cells were purified from thawed PBMCs by negative selection. Germline CDR1 and CDR2: SGHRS and YFSETQ. The V end was cut by 4 bases, the J end by 4 bases, with 15 bases between. This CDR3 has 15 residues. Study-wide findings and caveats: CD4+ TCR diversity climbed significantly by C4D1, unlike CD8+ TCR diversity. Patients starting nivolumab less than 1 year after ASCT had lower diversity and were excluded from later analyses.

TCRdb's table, derived via immunoSEQ multiplex PCR, lists solely in-frame clones and lacks some. The sample has some 4,200 clones; roughly 90% are singletons. V and J are TRBV5-1 and TRBJ1-5; D may be TRBD1 (5 bases). This TCR derives from a human donor with classical Hodgkin lymphoma. The sample was CD4+ T cells from blood, taken at baseline. The CDR3 reads CASSPSARDNQPQHF. The CDR3 DNA sequence: TGCGCCAGCAGCCCCAGCGCCAGGGATAATCAGCCCCAGCATTTT.